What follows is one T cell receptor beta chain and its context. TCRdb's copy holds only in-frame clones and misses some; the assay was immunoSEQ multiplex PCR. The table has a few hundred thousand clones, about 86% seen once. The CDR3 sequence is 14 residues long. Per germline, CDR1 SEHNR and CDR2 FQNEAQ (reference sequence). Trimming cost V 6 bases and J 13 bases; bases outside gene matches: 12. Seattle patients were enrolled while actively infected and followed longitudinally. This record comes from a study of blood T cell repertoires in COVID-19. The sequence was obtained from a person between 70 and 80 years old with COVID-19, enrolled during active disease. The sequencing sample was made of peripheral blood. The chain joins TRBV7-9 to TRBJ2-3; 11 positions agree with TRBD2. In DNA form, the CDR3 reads TGTGCCAGCAGGGTGACTAGCGGGGCCCTCCGGGAGTATTTT. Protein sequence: CASRVTSGALREYF. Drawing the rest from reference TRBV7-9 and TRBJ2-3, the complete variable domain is DTGVSQNPRHKITKRGQNVTFRCDPISEHNRLYWYRQTLGQGPEFLTYFQNEAQLEKSRLLSDRFSAERPKGSFSTLEIQRTEQGDSAMYLCASRVTSGALREYFGPGTRLTVL.